This is a list of T cell receptor beta chains from one sample in a study of blood T cell repertoires in COVID-19. Produced via immunoSEQ multiplex PCR; TCRdb's table is partial and in-frame only. The data hold some 250,000 clones, with around 87% observed a single time. The sequenced sample was peripheral blood. The receptors derive from a woman between 65 and 79 years old with active or convalescent COVID-19. CDR3s include the opening cysteine and the closing phenylalanine or tryptophan. Each record gives: clone size, D gene, J gene, V gene, CDR3 DNA, CDR3 protein. D genes are given only for firm matches. Expanded clones are given a class, and other clones once, few, many or no size at all.

NA NA TRBJ1-1 TRBV7-2 TGTGCCAGCAGCTTAGGGGTCGGAGGAACTGAAGCTTTCTTT CASSLGVGGTEAFF
NA NA TRBJ1-4 TRBV5-1 TGCGCCAGCAGCCTGACAGGCGAGGAAGAAAAACTGTTTTTT CASSLTGEEEKLFF
NA NA TRBJ2-5 TRBV7-9 TGTGCCAGCAGCTTCTCCGCGTGGGGGCGCCAAGAGACCCAGTACTTC CASSFSAWGRQETQYF
NA NA TRBJ2-1 TRBV4-2 TGTGCCAGCAGCCAAGCGGTGGGGGGGCCCAGTGAGCAGTTCTTC CASSQAVGGPSEQFF
NA NA TRBJ1-1 TRBV6-6 TGTGCCAGCGCGGTTGGCGTGAACACTGAAGCTTTCTTT CASAVGVNTEAFF
NA NA TRBJ1-5 TRBV18 TGTGCCAGCTCACCCCAAGGGACTGATCAGCCCCAGCATTTT CASSPQGTDQPQHF
NA NA TRBJ1-1 TRBV9 TGTGCCAGCAGCGTGTCACAGAACACTGAAGCTTTCTTT CASSVSQNTEAFF
NA NA TRBJ1-2 TRBV6-6 TGTGCCAGCAGTCGAAAACTGAACTATGGCTACACCTTC CASSRKLNYGYTF
NA NA TRBJ1-2 TRBV4-3 TGCGCCAGCAGCCAAGATCATCTGTTGACCCCAGGCTATGGCTACACCTTC CASSQDHLLTPGYGYTF
NA TRBD2 TRBJ2-2 TRBV9 TGTGCCAGCAGCGGGGTAGCGGGATCGACCGGGGAGCTGTTTTTT CASSGVAGSTGELFF
NA TRBD1 TRBJ1-3 TRBV19 TGTGCCAGTAGTATAAGACGACAGGGAACCGGAGGAAACACCATATATTTT CASSIRRQGTGGNTIYF
NA NA TRBJ2-3 TRBV5-1 TGCGCCAGCAGCTTGGTGGCGGGGAACACAGATACGCAGTATTTT CASSLVAGNTDTQYF
NA NA TRBJ1-1 TRBV28 TGTGCCAGCAGTTTAGGGGCCCGTGACAACACTGAAGCTTTCTTT CASSLGARDNTEAFF
NA TRBD1 TRBJ1-1 TRBV10-3 TGTGCCATCAGTGCGAGCGCCGGGACAGGGGGCACACGAGCTTTCTTT CAISASAGTGGTRAFF
NA NA TRBJ1-3 TRBV9 TGTGCCAGCAGCGTAGATGACAGAACTGGAAACACCATATATTTT CASSVDDRTGNTIYF
NA NA TRBJ1-6 TRBV7-2 TGTGCCAGCAGCCCCGGGACTGGACGGAATTCACCCCTCCACTTT CASSPGTGRNSPLHF
NA NA TRBJ1-2 TRBV12-5 TGTGCTAGTGGTTTATCGGGTACACTCGTTAGAGGCTACACCTTC CASGLSGTLVRGYTF
NA NA TRBJ1-2 TRBV7-2 TGTGCCAGCAGCTTAGAAGTGCTTACTCCAAATGGCTACACCTTC CASSLEVLTPNGYTF
NA NA TRBJ2-2 TRBV9 TGTGCCAGCAGCGTAGCTGTCGGGGTAGGTCTGGCCGGGGAGCTGTTTTTT CASSVAVGVGLAGELFF
NA NA TRBJ2-3 TRBV7-9 TGTGCCAGCAGCTTATCAGCGGCCACAGATACGCAGTATTTT CASSLSAATDTQYF
NA TRBD1 TRBJ1-1 TRBV18 TGTGCCAGCTCACTAGGGACAGGGGACACTGAAGCTTTCTTT CASSLGTGDTEAFF
few NA TRBJ1-6 TRBV6-5 TGTGCCAGCAGGCGGGGACTATTCGGATCACCCCTCCACTTT CASRRGLFGSPLHF
NA NA TRBJ1-1 TRBV18 TGTGCCAGCTCACCACGACAGGACATGAACACTGAAGCTTTCTTT CASSPRQDMNTEAFF
NA NA TRBJ1-1 TRBV6-2/TRBV6-3 TGTGCCAGCAGTTACCCTCAGGGTTCGGGTACTGAAGCTTTCTTT CASSYPQGSGTEAFF
NA TRBD1 TRBJ2-7 TRBV19 TGTGCCAGTAGGACGGGGACAGGGGAATCCTACGAGCAGTACTTC CASRTGTGESYEQYF
once NA TRBJ1-1 TRBV10-1 TGCGCCAGCAGGACTGCAGGGGATGGTGAAGCTTTCTTT CASRTAGDGEAFF
NA TRBD1 TRBJ2-5 TRBV11-3 TGTGCCAGCAGCTTAGGCCCGGGACAGGGACAAGAGACCCAGTACTTC CASSLGPGQGQETQYF
once NA TRBJ1-2 TRBV4-3 TGCGCCAGCAGCCAAGATAGAACGAGGGGGGGCTACACCTTC CASSQDRTRGGYTF
NA NA TRBJ2-2 TRBV7-2 TGTGCCAGCAGCTTAACCGGGAACACCGGGGAGCTGTTTTTT CASSLTGNTGELFF
few NA TRBJ1-5 TRBV27 TGTGCCAGCAAAACGGGCAATCAGCCCCAGCATTTT CASKTGNQPQHF
once NA TRBJ2-1 TRBV9 TGTGCCAGCAGCGTCAGCGCCCCGGGGAACACCTACAATGAGCAGTTCTTC CASSVSAPGNTYNEQFF
NA TRBD1 TRBJ2-3 TRBV5-1 TGCGCCAGCAGCGGACAGGGTTGGACAGATACGCAGTATTTT CASSGQGWTDTQYF
once NA TRBJ1-2 TRBV19 TGTGCCAGTGCCCAACAGGGAACTAACTATGGCTACACCTTC CASAQQGTNYGYTF
NA NA TRBJ1-1 TRBV14 TGTGCCAGCAGCCTTACACTGAACACTGAAGCTTTCTTT CASSLTLNTEAFF
NA TRBD1 TRBJ2-7 TRBV4-1 TGCGCCAGCAGCCGCCGACAGGGGGGTCACGAGCAGTACTTC CASSRRQGGHEQYF
once NA TRBJ2-5 TRBV27 TGTGCCAGCAGTCCACTGACAGATCAAGAGACCCAGTACTTC CASSPLTDQETQYF
NA NA TRBJ1-2 TRBV5-4 TGTGCCAGCAGCTTGGGAGACAGGAAGGGAGGCTACACCTTC CASSLGDRKGGYTF
NA NA TRBJ1-1 TRBV7-2 TGTGCCAGCAGCGTCGACCGGGACACTGAAGCTTTCTTT CASSVDRDTEAFF
NA TRBD1 TRBJ2-7 TRBV6-6 TGTGCCAGCAGACCGGGACAGGGCAGCTACGAGCAGTACTTC CASRPGQGSYEQYF
NA TRBD1 TRBJ2-7 TRBV19 TGTGCCAGTAGTATAAGAGGCAGGGGGAGCTCCTACGAGCAGTACTTC CASSIRGRGSSYEQYF
NA TRBD1 TRBJ1-6 TRBV5-8 TGTGCCAGCAGCTTAACCTTCGGGACAGGGTACTCACCCCTCCACTTT CASSLTFGTGYSPLHF
NA TRBD1 TRBJ1-3 TRBV6-5 TGTGCCAGCAGTTTCGAGACAGGGGCTGGAAACACCATATATTTT CASSFETGAGNTIYF
few NA TRBJ1-3 TRBV6-5 TGTGCCAGCAGTTTAGCGAACTCTGGAAACACCATATATTTT CASSLANSGNTIYF
NA NA TRBJ1-1 TRBV3-1/TRBV3-2 TGTGCCAGCAGCCCCCGCGGAGGAGAAGCTTTCTTT CASSPRGGEAFF
once NA TRBJ2-5 TRBV29-1 TGCAGCGCTACAGTGTTCCAAGAGACCCAGTACTTC CSATVFQETQYF
NA TRBD1 TRBJ1-4 TRBV7-9 TGTGCCAGCAAGGGGGCAGCAACTAATGAAAAACTGTTTTTT CASKGAATNEKLFF
few NA TRBJ1-1 TRBV6-2/TRBV6-3 TGTGCCAGCAGTCCGACAGCCAATGAAGCTTTCTTT CASSPTANEAFF
NA NA TRBJ1-2 TRBV9 TGTGCCAGCAGCGCAACCTCGGAGGGGTGGGGCTATGGCTACACCTTC CASSATSEGWGYGYTF
NA NA TRBJ1-1 TRBV7-9 TGTGCCAGCGTTTTCATGAACACTGAAGCTTTCTTT CASVFMNTEAFF
NA TRBD1 TRBJ2-1 TRBV29-1 TGCAGCGTTGTCCCAGCCCCGGGACAGGGTAATGAGCAGTTCTTC CSVVPAPGQGNEQFF
NA NA TRBJ1-2 TRBV12-5 TGTGCTAGTGGCTCTTTATCGGGATCCTATGGCTACACCTTC CASGSLSGSYGYTF
NA NA TRBJ1-2 TRBV5-4 TGTGCCAGCAGCTTGGTACAGGGAGACTATGGCTACACCTTC CASSLVQGDYGYTF